This T cell receptor (beta chain) comes out of a study of OX40 agonist ivuxolimab in advanced cancers. Germline lookup yields CDR1 MNHNS and CDR2 SASEGT. This CDR3 has 14 amino acids. Germline trimming cut 2 bases from V and 8 bases from J; bases unmatched to any gene: 4. Some clones are missing from TCRdb's copy, which holds only in-frame ones; the method was immunoSEQ multiplex PCR. This sample has approximately 28,000 clones; 76% occur once, and the top ten carry approximately 15%. The study sampled blood at baseline, cycle 4 day 1, and cycle 7 day 1. This chain links TRBV6-1 with TRBJ2-1; 9 bases agree with TRBD2. This clonotype was obtained from an adult with an advanced solid tumor such as melanoma, head and neck, liver or kidney cancer. Sequencing used CD4+ or CD8+ T cells sorted from blood, obtained in a trial of the OX40 agonist ivuxolimab. The CDR3: CASSEKRGEDEQFF. CDR3 DNA sequence: TGTGCCAGCAGTGAAAAGCGGGGGGAAGATGAGCAGTTCTTC.